Presented here are 24 T cell receptor beta chains from one specimen sequenced in a study of cytomegalovirus exposure and HLA in healthy donors. Amplification used 60 Vbeta primers and 13 Jbeta primers. Profiling relied on immunoSEQ multiplex PCR, and the TCRdb table lists in-frame clones only, not all of them. The sample carries 90,000 to 100,000 clones, 78% recorded once. What was sequenced was PBMCs. These receptor sequences come from an older woman in good health and CMV-seronegative.

The sample holds one count of this clone. The J gene is TRBJ2-6, the V gene TRBV9; D might be TRBD2 (5 bases). V was pared by 6 bases and J by 0 bases, with 7 bases between. The CDR3 contains 14 residues. Germline V lookup: CDR1 SGDLS, CDR2 YYNGEE. CDR3 nucleotides: TGTGCCAGCAATGGAGGCTCTGGGGCCAACGTCCTGACTTTC. Translation gives CASNGGSGANVLTF.

V gene TRBV10-3 combines with J gene TRBJ1-2; D perhaps matches TRBD1 (6 bases). The CDR3 extends over 13 amino acids. The V gene lost 0 bases and the J gene lost 4 bases, with 6 bases spanning the gap. Germline values: CDR1 ENHRY, CDR2 SYGVKD. This CDR3 reads CAISESDSYGYTF. The CDR3 bases are TGTGCCATCAGTGAGTCGGACAGCTATGGCTACACCTTC.

In its sample, this clone was seen once. The chain joins TRBV11-2 to TRBJ2-5; 7 nucleotides line up with TRBD2. The V gene's germline CDR1 is SGHAT and CDR2 FQNNGV. The CDR3 is made up of 14 amino acids. V trimming: 4 bases; J trimming: 5 bases; junction bases outside the gene matches: 7. The CDR3, as DNA: TGTGCCAGCAGCTCCGCTCGGGGAGGGGAGACCCAGTACTTC. Translation: CASSSARGGETQYF.

This clone was counted only a few times. The chain combines TRBV7-2 with TRBJ1-5, with 7 bases that match TRBD1. V was clipped by 4 bases and J by 5 bases; unmatched bases: 8. Germline CDR1 is SGHTA and CDR2 is FQGNSA. The CDR3 is 15 residues long. The CDR3 DNA sequence: TGTGCCAGCAGCTCATGGACAGGAGATTATCAGCCCCAGCATTTT. Amino acids: CASSSWTGDYQPQHF.

J is TRBJ1-1 and V is TRBV9; D is unresolved. There are 12 residues in the CDR3. Germline V CDR1 and CDR2: SGDLS, YYNGEE. V was clipped by 4 bases and J by 4 bases, with 8 bases between them. CDR3 nucleotides: TGTGCCAGCAGCCCAGGTAGCACTGAAGCTTTCTTT. Its protein is CASSPGSTEAFF.

This clone was counted between two and nine times. The V call is TRBV4-3, the J call TRBJ2-1, with TRBD2 identical over 8 bases. V lost 0 bases to trimming and J lost 2 bases; unmatched junction nucleotides: 12. The CDR3 runs 19 residues. Looked up from germline, CDR1 is LGHNA and CDR2 is YSLEER. The CDR3 loop reads CASSQEMGAGVPPYNEQFF. The CDR3 DNA reads TGCGCCAGCAGCCAAGAAATGGGAGCGGGGGTCCCACCCTACAATGAGCAGTTCTTC.

J is TRBJ2-3 and V is TRBV6-5; 9 bases agree with TRBD2. Germline V lookup: CDR1 MNHEY, CDR2 SVGAGI. The J segment lost 2 bases and the V segment lost 4 bases, leaving 7 bases of the junction unmatched. The CDR3 runs 16 residues. The CDR3: CASSSTAGGLTDTQYF. CDR3 coding DNA: TGTGCCAGCAGTTCAACAGCGGGGGGTCTCACAGATACGCAGTATTTT.

The chain recombines TRBV5-6 with TRBJ2-7, with D perhaps TRBD1 (6 bases). This CDR3 is 14 amino acids long. V was shortened by 3 bases and J by 6 bases, with 16 bases between the two germline ends. Germline lookup yields CDR1 SGHDT and CDR2 YYEEEE. The CDR3 bases are TGTGCCAGCAGCTACACTCACAGGGTAGGCGAGCAGTACTTC. It codes for CASSYTHRVGEQYF.

A single count supports this clone. The V gene is TRBV5-1, the J gene TRBJ2-7; 8 positions match TRBD1. Losses at the gene ends were 1 base for V and 3 bases for J; bases not matched to a gene: 6. CDR3 length: 15 residues. Germline assignment: CDR1 SGHRS and CDR2 YFSETQ. CDR3 sequence: CASSLRQGADYEQYF. The CDR3 DNA is TGCGCCAGCAGCTTGAGGCAGGGGGCTGACTACGAGCAGTACTTC.

The J gene is TRBJ2-3, the V gene TRBV7-2; 12 bases match TRBD2. The CDR3 extends over 17 amino acids. Unmatched junction bases numbered 8, after V lost 5 bases and J lost 2 bases. Germline V CDR1 and CDR2: SGHTA, FQGNSA. DNA of the CDR3: TGTGCCAGCAGCCTAACCGGACTAGCGGGATTCACAGATACGCAGTATTTT. Amino acids: CASSLTGLAGFTDTQYF.

The chain has TRBV7-9 and TRBJ1-5, with D uncertain. Germline V gene data show CDR1 as SEHNR and CDR2 as FQNEAQ (reference sequence). Deletions cut 2 bases from V and 1 base from J, with 6 bases between. The CDR3 has 14 amino acids. The CDR3 is CASSLQSSNQPQHF. The DNA for the CDR3 is TGTGCCAGCAGCTTACAGTCCAGCAATCAGCCCCAGCATTTT.

The chain is built from TRBV11-2 and TRBJ2-5; TRBD2 matches 9 bases. The germline V gene has CDR1 SGHAT and CDR2 FQNNGV. The length of the CDR3 is 15 residues. The V and J ends lost 3 bases and 5 bases, in that order; junction bases with no gene match: 7. The CDR3 here is CASSLQTSGGETQYF. The CDR3 nucleotides read TGTGCCAGCAGCTTGCAGACTAGCGGAGGGGAGACCCAGTACTTC.

This clone was detected only once. The chain employs TRBV30 and TRBJ1-3; D is unresolved. Deletions cut 5 bases from V and 0 bases from J, with 8 bases between. This CDR3 comprises 13 residues. CDR1 and CDR2 from the germline V gene are GTSNPN and SVGIG (reference sequence). The CDR3 here is CAWGESSGNTIYF. The CDR3 bases are TGTGCCTGGGGGGAGAGCTCTGGAAACACCATATATTTT.

V and J are TRBV5-8 and TRBJ2-1; D is perhaps TRBD2 (5 bases). This CDR3 has 14 residues. Trimming cost V 3 bases and J 4 bases, with 11 bases left between them. The germline V gene encodes CDR1 SGHTS and CDR2 YDEGEE. The CDR3 region is CASSSRTVYNEQFF. CDR3 DNA sequence: TGTGCCAGCAGCTCCCGGACTGTATACAATGAGCAGTTCTTC.

The CDR3 reads CASSEYWESSNYGYTF. The CDR3 DNA reads as TGTGCCAGCAGTGAATATTGGGAGTCATCCAACTATGGCTACACCTTC. This sequence joins TRBV25-1 and TRBJ1-2, with D unclear. The CDR3 covers 16 residues. V lost 0 bases and J lost 2, with 13 bases in between. CDR1 is MGHDK, CDR2 SYGVNS, per germline.

The table lists this clone with a count of one. The chain links TRBV6-5 to TRBJ1-1; D unclear. Germline V gives CDR1 MNHEY, CDR2 SVGAGI. Trimming cost V 0 bases and J 3 bases, with 8 bases left between them. The CDR3 is 14 residues long. The CDR3 region has the DNA TGTGCCAGCAGTTACTCGAGGGAGTACACTGAAGCTTTCTTT. It translates to CASSYSREYTEAFF.

The CDR3 bases are TGTGCCAGCAGCTTGGGTGCAGGGGGTGGAGGCTCCTATAATTCACCCCTCCACTTT. Protein: CASSLGAGGGGSYNSPLHF. The V call is TRBV5-4, the J call TRBJ1-6; 7 nucleotides match TRBD1. In germline, CDR1 is SGHNT, CDR2 YYREEE (reference sequence). The J segment lost 0 bases and the V segment lost 0 bases, leaving 9 bases of the junction unmatched. The CDR3 totals 19 residues.

J is TRBJ2-5 and V is TRBV27; 9 nucleotides align to TRBD2. Per germline, CDR1 MNHEY and CDR2 SMNVEV (reference sequence). J gave up 2 bases and V 7 bases, and 5 bases lay outside the gene matches. The CDR3 is made up of 14 amino acids. The CDR3 sequence: CASKAAGGQETQYF. The CDR3 DNA reads TGTGCCAGCAAGGCGGCGGGGGGGCAAGAGACCCAGTACTTC.

The chain combines TRBV19 with TRBJ2-1; D is ambiguous. There are 11 residues in the CDR3. Per germline, CDR1 LNHDA and CDR2 SQIVND (reference sequence). V was pared by 6 bases and J by 3 bases, with 3 bases between. The CDR3 spells CASSFYNEQFF. The CDR3 DNA reads TGTGCCAGTAGCTTCTACAATGAGCAGTTCTTC.

The sample holds a few counts of this clone. This chain links TRBV28 with TRBJ1-2; unclear D gene. This CDR3 comprises 14 residues. Germline CDR1 MDHEN, CDR2 SYDVKM. V dropped 6 bases and J dropped 5 bases, with 16 bases sitting between them. CDR3 bases: TGTGCCAGCAGGGCGGGATCCCAAGGGTATGGCTACACCTTC. It translates to CASRAGSQGYGYTF.

The genes are TRBV19 and TRBJ1-1; D may be TRBD1 (5 bases). CDR3 size: 12 residues. V lost 8 bases, J lost 9 bases, and 16 bases lay in between. CDR1 and CDR2 (germline): LNHDA, SQIVND (reference sequence). The CDR3 nucleotides read TGTGCCAGTGGGGCAATCAAGTCGAAAGCTTTCTTT. Translation: CASGAIKSKAFF.

This rearrangement joins TRBV7-8 to TRBJ1-1; possible D gene TRBD1, 6 bases. Germline loops: CDR1 SGHVS, CDR2 FQNEAQ. The germline V and J ends were trimmed by 5 bases and 0 bases, with 16 bases remaining between them. The CDR3 has 16 residues. The CDR3 DNA sequence: TGTGCCAGCAGCCCGATACAGGGTTCGATGAACACTGAAGCTTTCTTT. This gives the protein CASSPIQGSMNTEAFF.

V usage is TRBV5-6 and J usage is TRBJ2-1; 7 nucleotides agree with TRBD1. Germline CDR1 reads SGHDT; CDR2 reads YYEEEE. The junction had 3 bases not matched to a gene; V was cut back by 3 bases and J by 6 bases. The CDR3 loop spans 13 amino acids. CDR3 amino acids: CASSSGTANEQFF. DNA of the CDR3: TGTGCCAGCAGCTCCGGGACAGCCAATGAGCAGTTCTTC.

The rearrangement links TRBV7-2 to TRBJ2-7, with D maybe TRBD2 (6 bases). Germline assignment: CDR1 SGHTA and CDR2 FQGNSA. Between the trimmed V and J ends, which lost 5 bases and 2 bases, there was a span of 16 bases. The CDR3 sequence is 15 residues long. CDR3 bases: TGTGCCAGCAGCCTTACGGGCGGGGCGACCTACGAGCAGTACTTC. Protein: CASSLTGGATYEQYF.